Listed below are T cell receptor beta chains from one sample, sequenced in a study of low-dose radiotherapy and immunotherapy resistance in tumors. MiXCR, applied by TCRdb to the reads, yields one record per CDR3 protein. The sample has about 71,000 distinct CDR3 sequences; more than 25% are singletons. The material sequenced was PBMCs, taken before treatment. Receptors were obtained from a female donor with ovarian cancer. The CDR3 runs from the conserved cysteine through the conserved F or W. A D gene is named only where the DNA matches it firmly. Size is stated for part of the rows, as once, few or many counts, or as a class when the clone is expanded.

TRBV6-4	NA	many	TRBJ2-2	CASRERGTGELFF	TGTGCCAGCAGAGAGAGGGGAACCGGGGAGCTGTTTTTT
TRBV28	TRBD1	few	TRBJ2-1	CASKGTDSYNEQFF	TGTGCCAGCAAGGGGACAGATTCCTACAATGAGCAGTTCTTC
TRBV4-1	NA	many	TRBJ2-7	CASSQLQGRGARYEQYF	TGCGCCAGCAGCCAACTGCAAGGGAGGGGGGCTCGCTACGAGCAGTACTTC
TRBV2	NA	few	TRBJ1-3	CASSEMAVDSGNTIYF	TGTGCCAGCAGTGAAATGGCGGTGGACTCTGGAAACACCATATATTTT
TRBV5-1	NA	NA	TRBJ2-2	CASSPGPTDNTGELFF	TGCGCCAGCAGCCCGGGACCGACAGACAACACCGGGGAGCTGTTTTTT
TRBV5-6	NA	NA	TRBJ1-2	CASSLHVNYGYTF	TGTGCCAGCAGCTTGCATGTAAACTATGGCTACACCTTC
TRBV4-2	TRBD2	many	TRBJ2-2	CASSQDWASGRKTGELFF	TGTGCCAGCAGCCAAGATTGGGCTAGCGGGAGGAAAACCGGGGAGCTGTTTTTT
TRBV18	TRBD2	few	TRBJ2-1	CASSPTTGGMYNEQFF	TGTGCCAGCTCACCAACGACCGGGGGGATGTACAATGAGCAGTTCTTC
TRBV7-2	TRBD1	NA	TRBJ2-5	CASSPGQGSYNEQYF	TGTGCCAGCAGCCCGGGACAGGGGTCCTACAATGAGCAGTACTTC
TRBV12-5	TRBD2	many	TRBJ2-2	CASGLRSGLAVITTSNTGELFF	TGTGCTAGTGGTTTGCGCTCGGGACTAGCGGTAATAACAACCTCGAACACCGGGGAGCTGTTTTTT
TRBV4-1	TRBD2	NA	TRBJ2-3	CASSHPSGSTDTQYF	TGCGCCAGCAGCCATCCTAGCGGAAGCACAGATACGCAGTATTTT
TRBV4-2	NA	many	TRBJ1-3	CASSLRVGRGNTIYF	TGTGCCAGCAGCCTTAGAGTGGGACGTGGAAACACCATATATTTT
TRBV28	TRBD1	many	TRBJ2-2	CASRYRGRTGELFF	TGTGCCAGCAGATACAGGGGACGAACCGGGGAGCTGTTTTTT
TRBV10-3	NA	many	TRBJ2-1	CAISEPRGSSYNEQFF	TGTGCCATCAGTGAGCCGCGAGGAAGCTCCTACAATGAGCAGTTCTTC
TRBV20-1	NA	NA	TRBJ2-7	CSAVYPGGRYEQYF	TGCAGTGCGGTCTACCCGGGGGGCCGGTACGAGCAGTACTTC
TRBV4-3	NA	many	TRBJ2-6	CASSQVVIGGSSGANVLTF	TGCGCCAGCAGCCAAGTGGTGATAGGGGGTAGCTCTGGGGCCAACGTCCTGACTTTC
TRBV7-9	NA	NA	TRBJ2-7	CASSQRQAAVQYF	TGTGCCAGCAGTCAAAGACAGGCGGCGGTGCAGTACTTC
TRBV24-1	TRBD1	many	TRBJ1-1	CATSTGGSTEAFF	TGTGCCACCAGTACAGGGGGAAGCACTGAAGCTTTCTTT
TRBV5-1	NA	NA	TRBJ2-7	CASSSVSYEQYF	TGCGCCAGCAGCTCAGTCTCCTACGAGCAGTACTTC
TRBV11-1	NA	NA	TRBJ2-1	CASSTAVESYNEQFF	TGTGCCTCCTCGACTGCGGTAGAGTCCTACAATGAGCAGTTCTTC
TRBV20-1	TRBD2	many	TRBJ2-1	CSARDLGSGRINEQFF	TGCAGTGCTAGAGATCTGGGTAGCGGGAGGATCAATGAGCAGTTCTTC
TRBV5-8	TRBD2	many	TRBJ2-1	CASPSERGYNEQFF	TGTGCCAGCCCGTCGGAGCGGGGCTACAATGAGCAGTTCTTC
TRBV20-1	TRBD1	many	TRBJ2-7	CSARDEDRDTYEQYF	TGCAGTGCTAGAGATGAAGACAGGGACACCTACGAGCAGTACTTC
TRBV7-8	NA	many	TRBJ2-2	CASSLGTGVTGELFFF	NA
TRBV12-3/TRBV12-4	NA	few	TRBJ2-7	CASSLESFTEQYF	TGTGCCAGCAGTTTGGAATCCTTTACCGAGCAGTACTTC
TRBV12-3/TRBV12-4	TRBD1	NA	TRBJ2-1	CASSLFVFGQEAYNEQFF	TGTGCCAGCAGTTTATTCGTCTTCGGACAGGAGGCCTACAATGAGCAGTTCTTC
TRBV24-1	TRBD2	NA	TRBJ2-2	CATSRAGGNTGELFF	TGTGCCACCAGCCGAGCGGGGGGGAACACCGGGGAGCTGTTTTTT